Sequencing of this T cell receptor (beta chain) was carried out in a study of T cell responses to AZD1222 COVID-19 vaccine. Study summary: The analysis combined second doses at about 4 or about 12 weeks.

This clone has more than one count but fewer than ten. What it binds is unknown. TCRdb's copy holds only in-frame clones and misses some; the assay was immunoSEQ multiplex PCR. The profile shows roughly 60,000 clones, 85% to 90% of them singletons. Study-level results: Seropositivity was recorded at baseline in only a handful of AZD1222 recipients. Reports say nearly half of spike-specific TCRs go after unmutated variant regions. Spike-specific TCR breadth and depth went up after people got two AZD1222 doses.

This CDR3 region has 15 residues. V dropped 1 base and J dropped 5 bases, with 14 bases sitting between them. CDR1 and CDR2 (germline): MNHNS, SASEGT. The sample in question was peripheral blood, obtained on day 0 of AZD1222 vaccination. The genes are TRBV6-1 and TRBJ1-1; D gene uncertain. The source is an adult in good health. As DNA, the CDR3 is TGTGCCAGCAGTGAAGGTGCCCGCATCGGGACTGAAGCTTTCTTT. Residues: CASSEGARIGTEAFF.